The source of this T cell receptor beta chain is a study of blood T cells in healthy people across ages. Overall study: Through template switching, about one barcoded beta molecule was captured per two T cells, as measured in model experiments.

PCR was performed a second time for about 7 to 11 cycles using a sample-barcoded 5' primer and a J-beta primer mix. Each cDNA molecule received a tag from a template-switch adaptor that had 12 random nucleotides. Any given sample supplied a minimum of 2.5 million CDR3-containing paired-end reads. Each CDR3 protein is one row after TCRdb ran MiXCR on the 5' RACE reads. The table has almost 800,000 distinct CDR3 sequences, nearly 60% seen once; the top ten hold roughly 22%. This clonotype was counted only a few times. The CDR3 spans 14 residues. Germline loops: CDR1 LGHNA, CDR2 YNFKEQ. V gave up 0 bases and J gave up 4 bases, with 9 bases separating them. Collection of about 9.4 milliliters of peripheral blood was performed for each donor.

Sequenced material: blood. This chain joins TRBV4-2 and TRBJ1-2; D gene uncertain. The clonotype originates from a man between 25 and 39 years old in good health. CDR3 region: CASSQEIGAYGYTF. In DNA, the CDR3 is TGTGCCAGCAGCCAAGAGATCGGTGCCTATGGCTACACCTTC.